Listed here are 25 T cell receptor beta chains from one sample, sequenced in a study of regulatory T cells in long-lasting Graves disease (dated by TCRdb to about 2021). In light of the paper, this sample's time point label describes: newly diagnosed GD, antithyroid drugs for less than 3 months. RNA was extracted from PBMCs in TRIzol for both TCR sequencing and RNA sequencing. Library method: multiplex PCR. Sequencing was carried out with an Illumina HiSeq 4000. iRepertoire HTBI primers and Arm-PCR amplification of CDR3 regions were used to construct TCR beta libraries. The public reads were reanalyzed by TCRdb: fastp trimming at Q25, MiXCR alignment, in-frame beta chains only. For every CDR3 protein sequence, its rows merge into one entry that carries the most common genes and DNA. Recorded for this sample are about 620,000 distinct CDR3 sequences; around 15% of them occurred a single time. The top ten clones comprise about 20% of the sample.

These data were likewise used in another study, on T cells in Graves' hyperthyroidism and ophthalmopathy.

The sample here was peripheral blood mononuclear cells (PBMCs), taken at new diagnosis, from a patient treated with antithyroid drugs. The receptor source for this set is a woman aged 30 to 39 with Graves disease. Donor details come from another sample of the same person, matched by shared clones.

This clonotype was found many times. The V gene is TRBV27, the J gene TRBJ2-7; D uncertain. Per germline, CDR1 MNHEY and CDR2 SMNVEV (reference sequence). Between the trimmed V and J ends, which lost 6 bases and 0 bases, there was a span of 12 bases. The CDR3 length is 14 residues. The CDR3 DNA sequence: TGTGCCAGCAGAGGGTTGGGAAGCTCCTACGAGCAGTACTTC. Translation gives CASRGLGSSYEQYF.

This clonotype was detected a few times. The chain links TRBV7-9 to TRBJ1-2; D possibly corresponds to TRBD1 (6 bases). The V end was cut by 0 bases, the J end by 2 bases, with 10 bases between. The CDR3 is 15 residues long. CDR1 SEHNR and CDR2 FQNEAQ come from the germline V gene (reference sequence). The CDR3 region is CASSLAGGANYGYTF. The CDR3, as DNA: TGTGCCAGCAGCTTAGCTGGGGGCGCGAACTATGGCTACACCTTC.

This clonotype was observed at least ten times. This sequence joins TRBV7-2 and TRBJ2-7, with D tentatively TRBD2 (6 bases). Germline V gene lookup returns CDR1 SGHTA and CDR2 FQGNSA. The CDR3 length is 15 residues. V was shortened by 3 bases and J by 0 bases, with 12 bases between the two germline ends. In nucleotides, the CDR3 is TGTGCCAGCAGCTTTGACGGGAGTAGCTCCTACGAGCAGTACTTC. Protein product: CASSFDGSSSYEQYF. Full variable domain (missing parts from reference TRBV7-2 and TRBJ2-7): GAGVSQSPSNKVTEKGKDVELRCDPISGHTALYWYRQSLGQGLEFLIYFQGNSAPDKSGLPSDRFSAERTGGSVSTLTIQRTQQEDSAVYLCASSFDGSSSYEQYFGPGTRLTVT.

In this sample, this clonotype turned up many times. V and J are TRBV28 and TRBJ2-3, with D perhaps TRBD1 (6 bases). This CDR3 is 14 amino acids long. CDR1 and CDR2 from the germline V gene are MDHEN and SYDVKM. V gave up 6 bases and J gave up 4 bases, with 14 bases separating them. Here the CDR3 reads CASRTRGRADTQYF. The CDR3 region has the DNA TGTGCCAGCAGGACCAGGGGAAGGGCAGATACGCAGTATTTT.

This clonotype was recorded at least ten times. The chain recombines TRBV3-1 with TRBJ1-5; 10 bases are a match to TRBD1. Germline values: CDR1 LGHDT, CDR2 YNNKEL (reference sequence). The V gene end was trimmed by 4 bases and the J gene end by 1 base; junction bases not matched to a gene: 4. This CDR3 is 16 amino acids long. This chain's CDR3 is CASSLGQGRSNQPQHF. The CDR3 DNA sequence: TGTGCCAGCAGCCTGGGACAGGGGAGGAGCAATCAGCCCCAGCATTTT.

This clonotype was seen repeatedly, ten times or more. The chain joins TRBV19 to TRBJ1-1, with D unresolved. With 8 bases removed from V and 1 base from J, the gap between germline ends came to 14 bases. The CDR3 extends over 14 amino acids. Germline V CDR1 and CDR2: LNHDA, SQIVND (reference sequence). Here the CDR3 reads CASRLRSWNTEAFF. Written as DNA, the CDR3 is TGTGCCAGTCGCCTCCGGAGCTGGAACACTGAAGCTTTCTTT.

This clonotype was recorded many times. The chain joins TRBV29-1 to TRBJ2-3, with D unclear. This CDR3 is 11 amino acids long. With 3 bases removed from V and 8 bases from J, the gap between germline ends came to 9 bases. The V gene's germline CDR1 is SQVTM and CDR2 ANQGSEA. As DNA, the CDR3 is TGCAGCGTTGATAGAGGAGTTACGCAGTATTTT. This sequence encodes CSVDRGVTQYF.

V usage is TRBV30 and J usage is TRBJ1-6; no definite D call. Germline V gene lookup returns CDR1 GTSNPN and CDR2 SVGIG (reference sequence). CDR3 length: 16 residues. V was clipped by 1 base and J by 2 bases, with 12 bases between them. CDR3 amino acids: CAWSDRLSAYNSPLHF. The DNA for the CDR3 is TGTGCCTGGAGTGACCGGCTATCGGCCTATAATTCACCCCTCCACTTT.

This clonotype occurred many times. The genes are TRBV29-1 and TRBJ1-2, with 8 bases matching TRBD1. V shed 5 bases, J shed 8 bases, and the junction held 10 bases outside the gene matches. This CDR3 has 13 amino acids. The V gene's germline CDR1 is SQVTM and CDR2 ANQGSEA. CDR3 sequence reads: CSVPGQGPEGYTF. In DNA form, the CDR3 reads TGCAGCGTTCCTGGACAGGGCCCGGAGGGCTACACCTTC.

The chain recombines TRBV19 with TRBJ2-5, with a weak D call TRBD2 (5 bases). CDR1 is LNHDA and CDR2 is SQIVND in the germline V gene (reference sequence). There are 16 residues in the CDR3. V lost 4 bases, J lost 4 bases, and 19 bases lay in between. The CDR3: CASSTGERILGETQYF. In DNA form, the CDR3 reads TGTGCCAGTAGTACCGGGGAAAGGATATTGGGAGAGACCCAGTACTTC.

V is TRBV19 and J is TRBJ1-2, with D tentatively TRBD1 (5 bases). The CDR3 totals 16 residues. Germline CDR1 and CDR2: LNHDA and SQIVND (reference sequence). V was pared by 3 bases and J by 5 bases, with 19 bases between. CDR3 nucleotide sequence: TGTGCCAGTAGTATCGGGGCAGCCCGCCCTTTTTATGGCTACACCTTC. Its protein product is CASSIGAARPFYGYTF.

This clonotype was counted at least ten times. The CDR3 nucleotides are TGTGCCAGCAGTCCACAGGGTCAGCCCCAGCATTTT. This sequence encodes CASSPQGQPQHF. This rearrangement joins TRBV28 to TRBJ1-5, with D tentatively TRBD1 (6 bases). Germline CDR1 MDHEN, CDR2 SYDVKM. The CDR3 is made up of 12 amino acids. Trimming removed 5 bases at V and 6 bases at J, with 8 bases between.

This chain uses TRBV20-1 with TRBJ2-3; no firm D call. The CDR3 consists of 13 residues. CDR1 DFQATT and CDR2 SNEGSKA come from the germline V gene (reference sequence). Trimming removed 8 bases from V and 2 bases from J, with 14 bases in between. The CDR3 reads CSHHLPTTDTQYF. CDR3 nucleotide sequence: TGCAGTCACCACCTCCCCACCACAGATACGCAGTATTTT.

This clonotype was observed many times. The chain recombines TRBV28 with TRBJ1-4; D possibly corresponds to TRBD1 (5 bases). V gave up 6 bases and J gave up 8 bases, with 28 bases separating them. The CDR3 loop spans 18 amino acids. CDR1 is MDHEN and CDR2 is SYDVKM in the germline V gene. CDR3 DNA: TGTGCCAGCAGACCAATAACCCTAGTCCGGGCGGGGCGGGAAAAACTGTTTTTT. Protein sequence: CASRPITLVRAGREKLFF.

Written as DNA, the CDR3 is TGTGCCAGCAGCCAAAGGGGGGGGGGCGGACCGGCGGCCGGGGAGCTGTTTTTT. This sequence encodes CASSQRGGGGPAAGELFF. The chain couples TRBV4-2 to TRBJ2-2, with TRBD2 as a possible D gene (7 bases). Trimming pared 2 bases from V and 6 bases from J, leaving 22 bases between. Per the germline V gene, CDR1 is LGHNA and CDR2 is YNFKEQ. The CDR3 covers 18 residues.

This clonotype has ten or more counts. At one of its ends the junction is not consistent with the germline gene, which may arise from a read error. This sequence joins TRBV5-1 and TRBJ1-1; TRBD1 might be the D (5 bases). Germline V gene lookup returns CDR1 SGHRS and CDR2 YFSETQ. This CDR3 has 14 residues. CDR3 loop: CASSLDSVNTEAFF. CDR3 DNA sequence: TGTGCCAGCAGCCTCGACAGTGTGAACACTGAAGCTTTCTTT. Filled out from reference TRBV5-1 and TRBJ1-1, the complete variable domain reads KAGVTQTPRYLIKTRGQQVTLSCSPISGHRSVSWYQQTPGQGLQFLFEYFSETQRNKGNFPGRFSGRQFSNSRSEMNVSTLELGDSALYLCASSLDSVNTEAFFGQGTRLTVV.

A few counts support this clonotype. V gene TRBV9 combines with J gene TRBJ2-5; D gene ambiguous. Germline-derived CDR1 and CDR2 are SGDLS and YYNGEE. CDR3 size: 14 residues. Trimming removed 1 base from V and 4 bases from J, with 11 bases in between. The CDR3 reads CASSVSSGGETQYF. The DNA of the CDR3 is TGTGCCAGCAGCGTATCCTCTGGCGGAGAGACCCAGTACTTC.

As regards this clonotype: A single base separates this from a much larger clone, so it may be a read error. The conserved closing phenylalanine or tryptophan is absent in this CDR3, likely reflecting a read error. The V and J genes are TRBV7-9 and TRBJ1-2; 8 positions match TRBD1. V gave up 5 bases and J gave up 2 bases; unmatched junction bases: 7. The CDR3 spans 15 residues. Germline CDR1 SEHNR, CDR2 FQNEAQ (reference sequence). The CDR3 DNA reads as TGTGCCAGCAGCCGTGGGACAGGCGAAAACTATGGCTACACCCTC. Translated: CASSRGTGENYGYTL.

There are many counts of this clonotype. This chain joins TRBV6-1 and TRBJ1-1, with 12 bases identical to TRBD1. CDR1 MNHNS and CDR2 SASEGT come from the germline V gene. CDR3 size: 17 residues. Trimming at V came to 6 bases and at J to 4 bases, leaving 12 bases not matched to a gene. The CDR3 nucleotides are TGTGCCAGCAGGGCCCCGGGACAGGGGGCGGAGGGCACTGAAGCTTTCTTT. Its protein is CASRAPGQGAEGTEAFF.

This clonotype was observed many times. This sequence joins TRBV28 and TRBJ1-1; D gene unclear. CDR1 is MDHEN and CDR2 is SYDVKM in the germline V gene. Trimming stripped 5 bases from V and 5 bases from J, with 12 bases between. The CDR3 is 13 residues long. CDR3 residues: CASSTKEGTEAFF. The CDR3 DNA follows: TGTGCCAGCAGTACCAAAGAGGGAACTGAAGCTTTCTTT.

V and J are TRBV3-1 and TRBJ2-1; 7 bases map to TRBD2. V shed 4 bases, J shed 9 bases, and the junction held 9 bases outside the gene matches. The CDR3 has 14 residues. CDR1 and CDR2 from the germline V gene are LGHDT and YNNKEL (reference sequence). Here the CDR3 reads CASSLKGRESEQFF. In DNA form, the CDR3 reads TGTGCCAGCAGCCTAAAGGGGAGGGAGAGTGAGCAGTTCTTC.

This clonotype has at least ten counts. CDR3 in amino acids: CASSVETSWDTGELFF. In nucleotides, the CDR3 is TGTGCCAGCAGCGTAGAGACTAGCTGGGACACCGGGGAGCTGTTTTTT. The genes are TRBV9 and TRBJ2-2; 7 nucleotides line up with TRBD2. The CDR3 extends over 16 amino acids. Germline CDR1 SGDLS, CDR2 YYNGEE. The J segment lost 3 bases and the V segment lost 0 bases, leaving 5 bases of the junction unmatched.

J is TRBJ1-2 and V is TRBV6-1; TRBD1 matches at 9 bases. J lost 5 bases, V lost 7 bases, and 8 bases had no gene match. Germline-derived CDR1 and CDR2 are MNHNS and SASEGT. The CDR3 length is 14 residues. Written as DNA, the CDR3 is TGTGCCAGCACTATGAGGGGACAGGGATATGGCTACACCTTC. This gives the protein CASTMRGQGYGYTF.

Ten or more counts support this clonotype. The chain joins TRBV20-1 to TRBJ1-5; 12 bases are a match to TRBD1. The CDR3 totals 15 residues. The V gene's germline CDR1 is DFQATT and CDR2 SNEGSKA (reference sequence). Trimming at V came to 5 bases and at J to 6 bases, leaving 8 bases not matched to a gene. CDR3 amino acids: CSALRDRGQGQPQHF. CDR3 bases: TGCAGTGCTCTACGGGACAGGGGGCAGGGTCAGCCCCAGCATTTT.

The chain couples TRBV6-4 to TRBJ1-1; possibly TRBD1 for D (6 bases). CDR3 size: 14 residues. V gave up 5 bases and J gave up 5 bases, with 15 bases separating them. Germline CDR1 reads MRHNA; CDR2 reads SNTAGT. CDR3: CASSMYREDTEAFF. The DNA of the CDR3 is TGTGCCAGCAGTATGTACAGGGAGGATACTGAAGCTTTCTTT.